The 21 T cell receptor beta chains below all came from one sample that was sequenced in a study of monozygotic twins with inflammatory bowel disease (dated by TCRdb to 2018 to 2020). The library was produced with 5' RACE. Instrument on record: Illumina HiSeq 2500. TCRdb reprocessed the reads and assigns one entry to each CDR3 protein sequence, leaving out DNA. This sample's records show about 210,000 distinct CDR3 sequences. The ten largest clonotypes hold approximately 1.5% of the sample. The sequenced sample consisted of blood. These receptors came from a human donor with ulcerative colitis or Crohn's disease, or a healthy co-twin of an affected twin (not recorded which).

J is TRBJ1-1 and V is TRBV27; without DNA, the TCRdb call of TRBD1 cannot be checked. Germline assignment: CDR1 MNHEY and CDR2 SMNVEV (reference sequence). CDR3 length equals 13 residues. The CDR3 is CASSPPDRTEAFF.

The chain couples TRBV6-2 or TRBV6-3 to TRBJ2-5. CDR1 and CDR2 (germline): MNHEY, SVGEGT. The CDR3 has 11 amino acids. CDR3 sequence reads: CASSYYETQYF.

The rearrangement links TRBV19 to TRBJ1-2. The CDR3 length is 16 residues. Germline CDR1 reads LNHDA; CDR2 reads SQIVND (reference sequence). CDR3 loop: CASSIAFGASPYGYTF. The full variable domain, rest sourced from reference TRBV19 and TRBJ1-2, is DGGITQSPKYLFRKEGQNVTLSCEQNLNHDAMYWYRQDPGQGLRLIYYSQIVNDFQKGDIAEGYSVSREKKESFPLTVTSAQKNPTAFYLCASSIAFGASPYGYTFGSGTRLTVV.

The chain recombines TRBV7-6 with TRBJ1-1. The CDR3 loop spans 13 amino acids. Germline CDR1 SGHVS, CDR2 FNYEAQ. This chain's CDR3 is CASSQRQNTEAFF.

The chain couples TRBV19 to TRBJ1-5. Germline V gene lookup returns CDR1 LNHDA and CDR2 SQIVND (reference sequence). This CDR3 has 13 amino acids. CDR3: CATRGNVGQPQHF.

The genes are TRBV6-2 or TRBV6-3 and TRBJ2-2; checking the TCRdb D call of TRBD2 is not possible without DNA. CDR3 length equals 20 residues. From germline, CDR1 is MNHEY and CDR2 SVGEGT. The CDR3 sequence: CASSYSPYGTSGGPAGELFF.

This chain joins TRBV7-2 and TRBJ1-2; TCRdb names TRBD1, which stays unverified in the absence of DNA. CDR3 length: 14 residues. The germline gives CDR1 SGHTA, CDR2 FQGNSA. CDR3 region: CASSTTGGGYGYTF.

V and J are TRBV2 and TRBJ1-5; lacking DNA, the TRBD1 call made by TCRdb goes unchecked. CDR3 length: 15 residues. Germline V gene lookup returns CDR1 SNHLY and CDR2 FYNNEI. The chain's CDR3 is CASSWDRGSDQPQHF.

The chain uses TRBV20-1 and TRBJ1-2; the D gene TCRdb calls, TRBD1, cannot be checked with no DNA. The CDR3 runs 14 residues. Germline lookup yields CDR1 DFQATT and CDR2 SNEGSKA (reference sequence). The CDR3 reads CSASAQGRDYGYTF.

The chain joins TRBV12-3 or TRBV12-4 to TRBJ1-5; TCRdb lists TRBD1, though no DNA is available to test this call. This CDR3 has 14 amino acids. This CDR3 is CASRTDRDNQPQHF.

This sequence joins TRBV20-1 and TRBJ2-5. CDR1 DFQATT and CDR2 SNEGSKA come from the germline V gene (reference sequence). The CDR3 runs to 15 residues. This CDR3 is CSARDVLAAQETQYF.

This chain joins TRBV24-1 and TRBJ2-3; TCRdb's D call of TRBD2 is untestable without DNA. The germline V gene encodes CDR1 KGHDR and CDR2 SFDVKD. The CDR3 has 15 residues. CDR3 amino acids: CATSEPGTHRYTQYF.

The rearrangement links TRBV15 to TRBJ2-3; the D call of TRBD2 rests on TCRdb alone, since no DNA is present to check it. Germline assignment: CDR1 LNHNV and CDR2 YYDKDF (reference sequence). The CDR3 sequence is 21 residues long. The CDR3 sequence is CATSSLRTAGTSDLSTDTQYF.

This chain links TRBV6-5 with TRBJ2-7; TCRdb's D call, TRBD2, is unchecked because there is no DNA. Germline V gene lookup returns CDR1 MNHEY and CDR2 SVGAGI. CDR3 size: 15 residues. The CDR3 protein is CASSYSLAGGYEQYF.

This rearrangement joins TRBV5-5 to TRBJ1-5. Looked up from germline, CDR1 is SGHKS and CDR2 is YYEKEE (reference sequence). CDR3 length: 14 residues. CDR3 sequence reads: CASSFGYSNQPQHF.

The V call is TRBV5-5, the J call TRBJ1-2. CDR1 is SGHKS and CDR2 is YYEKEE in the germline V gene (reference sequence). This CDR3 contains 13 residues. The CDR3 protein is CASSLYEDYGYTF.

The CDR3 region is CSARVKRGGGNEQFF. V and J are TRBV20-1 and TRBJ2-1; no DNA is available, so the TRBD2 call from TCRdb remains unchecked. Germline CDR1 and CDR2: DFQATT and SNEGSKA (reference sequence). The CDR3 sequence is 15 residues long.

The chain uses TRBV7-9 and TRBJ2-7. CDR1 is SEHNR and CDR2 is FQNEAQ in the germline V gene (reference sequence). CDR3 length: 12 residues. The CDR3 loop reads CASSPTKYEQYF.

This chain uses TRBV12-3 or TRBV12-4 with TRBJ1-1; as DNA is missing, the TRBD1 call by TCRdb cannot be tested. CDR3 length: 12 amino acids. CDR3 region: CASRAQGLEAFF.

The chain links TRBV29-1 to TRBJ2-7; TCRdb outputs TRBD1, but without DNA this stays unchecked. Germline V lookup: CDR1 SQVTM, CDR2 ANQGSEA. The CDR3 runs to 16 residues. CDR3 loop: CSVEASKVTGSYEQYF.

The gene calls are TRBV20-1 and TRBJ2-7; the TCRdb call, TRBD1, lacks DNA for checking. CDR3 length: 17 amino acids. Germline V lookup: CDR1 DFQATT, CDR2 SNEGSKA (reference sequence). The CDR3 spells CSARDPSGGRSSYEQYF.